These 24 T cell receptor beta chains share one sample of origin, sequenced in a study of identical twins (dated by TCRdb to 2015 to 2016). Preparation of the library involved 5' RACE. Sequencing instrument: Illumina HiSeq 2000. TCRdb itself trimmed the public reads at Q25 with fastp, ran MiXCR and retained productive beta chains. Every entry covers one CDR3 protein and lists the most common genes and DNA from its rows. Here the sample has 570,000 or so distinct CDR3 sequences; more than 9% occur a single time. The ten largest clones represent approximately 3.2% of the sample. This same sample was also taken into another study, of yellow fever vaccine responses in identical twins.

Specimen: PBMCs. The receptor source for this set is a woman aged 18 to 35 in good health.

At least ten counts were recorded for this clonotype. The chain carries TRBV5-1 and TRBJ2-5, with 12 bases matching TRBD2. This CDR3 has 14 residues. Germline lookup yields CDR1 SGHRS and CDR2 YFSETQ. V shed 3 bases, J shed 4 bases, and the junction held 1 base outside the gene matches. The CDR3 reads CASSSGLAGETQYF. The CDR3 coding sequence is TGCGCCAGCAGCTCGGGACTAGCGGGAGAGACCCAGTACTTC.

The chain couples TRBV20-1 to TRBJ2-5, with 8 bases fitting TRBD1. The CDR3 runs 14 residues. V shed 3 bases and J 1 base; nucleotides not matched to a gene: 4. The germline gives CDR1 DFQATT, CDR2 SNEGSKA (reference sequence). For the CDR3, the DNA is TGCAGTGCTAGCCTCGACAGGGGCCAAGAGACCCAGTACTTC. Protein: CSASLDRGQETQYF.

This clonotype came up many times. The rearrangement joins TRBV5-1 to TRBJ2-2; D is unclear. In germline, CDR1 is SGHRS, CDR2 YFSETQ. The V and J ends lost 1 base and 5 bases respectively, with 12 bases between them. The CDR3 is 15 amino acids. Here the CDR3 reads CASSLLQIRTGELFF. Written as DNA, the CDR3 is TGCGCCAGCAGCTTGCTACAGATAAGGACCGGGGAGCTGTTTTTT.

Many counts were recorded for this clonotype. The rearrangement links TRBV9 to TRBJ2-3, with 12 bases lining up with TRBD2. The CDR3 runs to 15 residues. V dropped 6 bases and J dropped 5; count of bases not matched to a gene: 7. The germline V gene encodes CDR1 SGDLS and CDR2 YYNGEE. The CDR3 region has the DNA TGTGCCAGCACGACTAGCGGGGGAAAATTAGATACGCAGTATTTT. Protein product: CASTTSGGKLDTQYF.

This clonotype was found a few times. This chain links TRBV6-1 with TRBJ2-5; D remains unclear. V was trimmed by 3 bases and J by 2 bases, leaving 10 bases between them. The germline gives CDR1 MNHNS, CDR2 SASEGT. CDR3 size: 14 residues. This chain's CDR3 is CASSDAWVQETQYF. CDR3 sequence (DNA): TGTGCCAGCAGTGATGCGTGGGTACAAGAGACCCAGTACTTC.

This clonotype appeared a few times. This sequence joins TRBV5-1 and TRBJ2-1; 7 positions match TRBD2. This CDR3 comprises 16 residues. The germline CDR1 and CDR2 sequences are SGHRS and YFSETQ. The ends lost 4 bases at V and 0 bases at J; junction bases unmatched: 7. In DNA form, the CDR3 reads TGCGCCAGCAGCGTGACTAGCCAGAGCTCCTACAATGAGCAGTTCTTC. Encoded protein: CASSVTSQSSYNEQFF.

There are a few counts of this clonotype. This chain connects TRBV28 to TRBJ2-7; 7 bases fit TRBD2. V lost 8 bases, J lost 0 bases, and 7 bases stayed unmatched. Per germline, CDR1 MDHEN and CDR2 SYDVKM. The CDR3 has 14 residues. The CDR3 spells CASRGEVGSYEQYF. The CDR3, as DNA: TGTGCCAGCCGGGGGGAGGTGGGCTCCTACGAGCAGTACTTC.

In this sample, this clonotype turned up a few times. The gene calls are TRBV5-1 and TRBJ2-7, with a weak D call TRBD1 (5 bases). There are 17 residues in the CDR3. Germline V gene lookup returns CDR1 SGHRS and CDR2 YFSETQ. With 7 bases removed from V and 0 bases from J, the gap between germline ends came to 23 bases. The CDR3 loop reads CASRLGDQGRSSYEQYF. For the CDR3, the DNA is TGCGCCAGCCGACTCGGAGATCAGGGTAGGAGCTCCTACGAGCAGTACTTC.

This clonotype has only a few counts. The V and J genes are TRBV20-1 and TRBJ2-7; D is unresolved. V lost 3 bases, J lost 6 bases, and 15 bases lay in between. CDR3 length: 13 residues. Germline V gene lookup returns CDR1 DFQATT and CDR2 SNEGSKA (reference sequence). In nucleotides, the CDR3 is TGCAGTGCTAGTCCCCCCGCTTTCGCCGAGCAGTACTTC. This encodes CSASPPAFAEQYF.

The chain recombines TRBV11-2 with TRBJ2-7, with TRBD2 matching over 10 bases. CDR1 is SGHAT, CDR2 FQNNGV, per germline. The CDR3 runs to 16 residues. With 4 bases clipped from V and 1 base from J, the junction kept 7 bases outside the gene matches. The CDR3 nucleotides read TGTGCCAGCAGCTCTAAGAGCGGGAGGGTATCCTACGAGCAGTACTTC. This translates into CASSSKSGRVSYEQYF.

This clonotype has a handful of counts. This sequence joins TRBV6-2 or TRBV6-3 and TRBJ2-1; 11 bases line up with TRBD1. V shed 6 bases and J 4 bases; nucleotides not matched to a gene: 5. From germline, CDR1 is MNHEY and CDR2 SVGEGT. The CDR3 loop spans 15 amino acids. CDR3 protein: CASRYGTGGYNEQFF. The CDR3 region has the DNA TGTGCCAGCAGATACGGGACAGGGGGTTACAATGAGCAGTTCTTC.

Many counts were recorded for this clonotype. This sequence joins TRBV7-8 and TRBJ2-7; 12 positions agree with TRBD2. CDR1 is SGHVS, CDR2 FQNEAQ, per germline. The V gene end was trimmed by 1 base and the J gene end by 4 bases; junction bases not matched to a gene: 2. The CDR3 contains 15 residues. The CDR3 is CASSLDTSGRYEQYF. CDR3 nucleotide sequence: TGTGCCAGCAGCTTAGATACTAGCGGGAGGTACGAGCAGTACTTC. Full variable domain (outside the CDR3, taken from reference TRBV7-8 and TRBJ2-7): GAGVSQSPRYKVAKRGQDVALRCDPISGHVSLFWYQQALGQGPEFLTYFQNEAQLDKSGLPSDRFFAERPEGSVSTLKIQRTQQEDSAVYLCASSLDTSGRYEQYFGPGTRLTVT.

Comments on this clonotype: This may stem from a read error, because a much larger clone lies one nucleotide away. CDR3 DNA sequence: TGTGCCAGCAGCTTTGCGGGAGGGCCCACCTACGATCAGTACTTC. Translation gives CASSFAGGPTYDQYF. V usage is TRBV11-2 and J usage is TRBJ2-7; 9 bases line up with TRBD2. The CDR3 loop spans 15 amino acids. Germline CDR1 reads SGHAT; CDR2 reads FQNNGV.

This clonotype appeared many times. This chain links TRBV18 with TRBJ1-4; 9 bases map to TRBD1. Per germline, CDR1 KGHSH and CDR2 LQKENI. The V gene end was trimmed by 3 bases and the J gene end by 8 bases; junction bases not matched to a gene: 10. The CDR3 consists of 16 residues. CDR3 sequence: CASSPLPQGASEKLFF. CDR3 DNA: TGTGCCAGCTCACCCCTCCCACAGGGGGCATCGGAAAAACTGTTTTTT.

The sample holds a few counts of this clonotype. This chain uses TRBV12-3 or TRBV12-4 with TRBJ1-1, with a weak D call TRBD1 (5 bases). V was trimmed by 2 bases and J by 1 base, leaving 8 bases between them. The CDR3 is made up of 14 amino acids. DNA of the CDR3: TGTGCCAGCAGTTTATCGGGGGAGAACACTGAAGCTTTCTTT. Amino acid sequence: CASSLSGENTEAFF.

This clonotype was detected only a few times. This chain joins TRBV20-1 and TRBJ2-7, with 8 bases that match TRBD2. Germline V lookup: CDR1 DFQATT, CDR2 SNEGSKA (reference sequence). The ends lost 6 bases at V and 2 bases at J; junction bases unmatched: 6. This CDR3 spans 13 amino acids. CDR3: CSAVSGEAYEQYF. As DNA, the CDR3 is TGCAGTGCGGTTAGCGGGGAAGCCTACGAGCAGTACTTC.

This clonotype was counted between two and nine times. The rearrangement joins TRBV20-1 to TRBJ2-7; 8 nucleotides agree with TRBD2. V was clipped by 7 bases and J by 4 bases; unmatched bases: 9. Germline V gives CDR1 DFQATT, CDR2 SNEGSKA (reference sequence). This CDR3 is 13 amino acids long. DNA of the CDR3: TGCAGTGGACAGCGGACTAGCCTATACGAGCAGTACTTC. This codes for CSGQRTSLYEQYF.

This clonotype has ten or more counts. At one boundary the junction diverges from the germline segment, which might be a read error. The rearrangement links TRBV4-3 to TRBJ2-7; TRBD1 might be the D (5 bases). Germline lookup yields CDR1 LGHNA and CDR2 YSLEER. The CDR3 sequence is 15 residues long. The CDR3 here is CASSQVWGSSDEQYF. As DNA, the CDR3 is TGCGCCAGCAGCCAAGTGTGGGGCAGCTCCGACGAGCAGTACTTC.

The chain has TRBV7-9 and TRBJ2-7; 8 bases are a match to TRBD2. The CDR3 is 15 amino acids. Germline CDR1 reads SEHNR; CDR2 reads FQNEAQ (reference sequence). V was clipped by 0 bases and J by 6 bases; unmatched bases: 7. The CDR3 loop reads CASSLAPGLVPEQYF. In DNA form, the CDR3 reads TGTGCCAGCAGCTTAGCCCCGGGACTAGTCCCCGAGCAGTACTTC.

In its sample, this clonotype was seen many times. The chain links TRBV10-3 to TRBJ2-2; TRBD1 agrees at 9 bases. CDR3 length: 15 residues. Germline lookup yields CDR1 ENHRY and CDR2 SYGVKD. V was clipped by 4 bases and J by 1 base; unmatched bases: 1. In DNA form, the CDR3 reads TGTGCCATCAGTGTGGGACAGGGGAACACCGGGGAGCTGTTTTTT. This encodes CAISVGQGNTGELFF.

The gene calls are TRBV4-1 and TRBJ1-1; D gene uncertain. The CDR3 spans 13 residues. Trimming shortened V by 8 bases and J by 4 bases, and 14 bases separated the two germline ends. CDR1 is MGHRA, CDR2 YSYEKL, per germline. In DNA, the CDR3 is TGCGCCAGCGGGCACCCTTTGGGCACTGAAGCTTTCTTT. Amino acid sequence: CASGHPLGTEAFF.

The V gene is TRBV5-1, the J gene TRBJ2-7, with 7 bases aligning to TRBD1. Germline V gene data show CDR1 as SGHRS and CDR2 as YFSETQ. The CDR3 has 12 amino acids. V shed 0 bases and J 11 bases; nucleotides not matched to a gene: 5. CDR3 sequence (DNA): TGCGCCAGCAGCTTGGAGGGGGCTGGGGAGTACTTC. Its protein product is CASSLEGAGEYF.

This clonotype was detected many times. This chain joins TRBV7-2 and TRBJ1-1; D remains ambiguous. Per the germline V gene, CDR1 is SGHTA and CDR2 is FQGNSA. This CDR3 has 14 amino acids. V gave up 2 bases and J gave up 0 bases, with 7 bases separating them. This chain's CDR3 is CASSLLQMNTEAFF. The CDR3 DNA is TGTGCCAGCAGCTTACTACAGATGAACACTGAAGCTTTCTTT.

This clonotype was seen ten or more times. The chain has TRBV5-1 and TRBJ1-6; perhaps TRBD1 as D (5 bases). Germline assignment: CDR1 SGHRS and CDR2 YFSETQ. CDR3 size: 13 residues. V shed 4 bases and J shed 14 bases, with 16 bases lying between them. The CDR3 loop is CASSVTAGGALHF. CDR3 in DNA: TGCGCCAGCAGCGTGACAGCAGGCGGGGCCCTCCACTTT. The full variable domain, its missing parts supplied by reference TRBV5-1 and TRBJ1-6, is KAGVTQTPRYLIKTRGQQVTLSCSPISGHRSVSWYQQTPGQGLQFLFEYFSETQRNKGNFPGRFSGRQFSNSRSEMNVSTLELGDSALYLCASSVTAGGALHFGNGTRLTVT.